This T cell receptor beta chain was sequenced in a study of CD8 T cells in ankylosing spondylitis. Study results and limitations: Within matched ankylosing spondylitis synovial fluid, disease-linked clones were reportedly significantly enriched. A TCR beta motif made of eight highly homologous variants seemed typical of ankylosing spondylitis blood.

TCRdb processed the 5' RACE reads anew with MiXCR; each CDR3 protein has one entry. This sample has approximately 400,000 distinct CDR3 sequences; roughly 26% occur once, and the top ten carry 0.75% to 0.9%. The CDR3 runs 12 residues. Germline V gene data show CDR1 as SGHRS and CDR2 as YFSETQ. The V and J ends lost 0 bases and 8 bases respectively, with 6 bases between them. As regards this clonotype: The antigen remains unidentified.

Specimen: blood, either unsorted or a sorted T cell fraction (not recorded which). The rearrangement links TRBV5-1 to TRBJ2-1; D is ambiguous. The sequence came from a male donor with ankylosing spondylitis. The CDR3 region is CASSLVRHEQFF. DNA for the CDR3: TGCGCCAGCAGCTTGGTTAGGCATGAGCAGTTCTTC.